These 15 T cell receptor beta chains came from one sample sequenced in a study of OX40 agonist ivuxolimab in advanced cancers. TCRdb's copy holds only in-frame clones and misses some; the assay was immunoSEQ multiplex PCR. The table includes tens of thousands of clones, over 80% detected once. Specimen: CD4+ or CD8+ T cells sorted from blood, collected in a trial of the OX40 agonist ivuxolimab. These receptors were collected from an adult with an advanced solid tumor such as melanoma, head and neck, liver or kidney cancer.

This clone was seen only once. The chain has TRBV2 and TRBJ2-5; D is possibly TRBD1 or TRBD2 (5 bases each). V shed 5 bases and J shed 2 bases, with 9 bases lying between them. The CDR3 loop spans 13 amino acids. In germline, CDR1 is SNHLY, CDR2 FYNNEI. CDR3 in DNA: TGTGCCAGCAGTCGGGGCCTACAAGAGACCCAGTACTTC. Its protein product is CASSRGLQETQYF.

V usage is TRBV27 and J usage is TRBJ2-5; D is tentatively TRBD1 or TRBD2 (5 bases each). V gave up 5 bases and J gave up 5 bases, with 15 bases separating them. The CDR3 length is 14 residues. Per the germline V gene, CDR1 is MNHEY and CDR2 is SMNVEV (reference sequence). CDR3 nucleotide sequence: TGTGCCAGCAGTCCCCGGGGCGTCTGGGAGACCCAGTACTTC. Translating gives CASSPRGVWETQYF.

The chain employs TRBV6-6 and TRBJ2-3; D remains unclear. Looked up from germline, CDR1 is MNHNY and CDR2 is SVGAGI (reference sequence). V was shortened by 2 bases and J by 2 bases, with 8 bases between the two germline ends. CDR3 length: 14 residues. This CDR3 reads CASSYVYPTDTQYF. In DNA, the CDR3 is TGTGCCAGCAGTTACGTCTACCCCACAGATACGCAGTATTTT.

The chain has TRBV7-2 and TRBJ2-3; D ambiguous. V lost 2 bases to trimming and J lost 0 bases, with 3 bases between them. The CDR3 is 13 amino acids. CDR1 and CDR2 from the germline V gene are SGHTA and FQGNSA. As DNA, the CDR3 is TGTGCCAGCAGCTTATCCAGCACAGATACGCAGTATTTT. Residues: CASSLSSTDTQYF.

The chain joins TRBV15 to TRBJ2-5; no firm D call. This CDR3 has 11 residues. Looked up from germline, CDR1 is LNHNV and CDR2 is YYDKDF (reference sequence). V shed 5 bases and J shed 2 bases, with 3 bases lying between them. The CDR3 spells CATSLQETQYF. The CDR3 DNA is TGTGCCACCAGCTTACAAGAGACCCAGTACTTC.

The genes are TRBV7-2 and TRBJ2-1; 9 positions match TRBD2. The CDR3 is 13 residues long. V shed 7 bases, J shed 7 bases, and the junction held 5 bases outside the gene matches. Germline-derived CDR1 and CDR2 are SGHTA and FQGNSA. The CDR3 region is CASKQSGGNEQFF. In DNA form, the CDR3 reads TGTGCCAGCAAACAAAGCGGGGGGAATGAGCAGTTCTTC.

This clone was observed a few times. The rearrangement links TRBV6-5 to TRBJ1-1; TRBD1 might be the D (6 bases). Germline CDR1 MNHEY, CDR2 SVGAGI. Trimming took 4 bases from V and 4 from J, leaving 10 bases between them. This CDR3 contains 13 residues. As DNA, the CDR3 is TGTGCCAGCAGTTTGACAGGCGTCACTGAAGCTTTCTTT. Translating it yields CASSLTGVTEAFF.

In this sample, this clone turned up a few times. J is TRBJ1-5 and V is TRBV18, with 7 positions matching TRBD1. Trimming removed 5 bases from V and 4 bases from J; junction bases left unmatched: 5. The CDR3 is made up of 14 amino acids. Germline lookup yields CDR1 KGHSH and CDR2 LQKENI. The CDR3 DNA follows: TGTGCCAGCTCAATGCAGGGGGAAAATCAGCCCCAGCATTTT. Translated: CASSMQGENQPQHF.

This chain links TRBV2 with TRBJ1-2; D is uncertain. CDR1 SNHLY and CDR2 FYNNEI come from the germline V gene. The V gene lost 4 bases and the J gene lost 2 bases, with 8 bases spanning the gap. The CDR3 runs to 13 residues. CDR3 residues: CASSGGENYGYTF. The CDR3 DNA follows: TGTGCCAGCAGTGGAGGCGAAAACTATGGCTACACCTTC.

This chain connects TRBV7-3 to TRBJ1-5, with 9 bases aligning to TRBD1. The V gene's germline CDR1 is SGHTA and CDR2 FQGTGA. J lost 6 bases, V lost 5 bases, and 8 bases had no gene match. This CDR3 comprises 15 residues. The CDR3 DNA reads TGTGCCAGCAGCCCCGGACAGGGGACTGCTCAGCCCCAGCATTTT. Protein sequence: CASSPGQGTAQPQHF. The complete variable domain, with remaining parts taken from reference TRBV7-3 and TRBJ1-5, reads GAGVSQTPSNKVTEKGKYVELRCDPISGHTALYWYRQSLGQGPEFLIYFQGTGAADDSGLPNDRFFAVRPEGSVSTLKIQRTERGDSAVYLCASSPGQGTAQPQHFGDGTRLSIL.

V is TRBV19 and J is TRBJ2-1; D is perhaps TRBD2 (5 bases). V was shortened by 7 bases and J by 8 bases, with 33 bases between the two germline ends. Per germline, CDR1 LNHDA and CDR2 SQIVND (reference sequence). The CDR3 is 19 amino acids. CDR3 region: CASTPSGSSTYLPGDEQFF. The CDR3, as DNA: TGTGCCAGTACCCCGAGTGGTTCGTCCACTTATCTTCCCGGGGATGAGCAGTTCTTC.

The chain employs TRBV7-9 and TRBJ1-1; D is unresolved. The CDR3 runs 16 residues. The V end was cut by 0 bases, the J end by 1 base, with 12 bases between. Looked up from germline, CDR1 is SEHNR and CDR2 is FQNEAQ (reference sequence). CDR3 bases: TGTGCCAGCAGCTTAGCAACAACCAGCCCGAACACTGAAGCTTTCTTT. It encodes CASSLATTSPNTEAFF.

V usage is TRBV29-1 and J usage is TRBJ1-2, with D tentatively TRBD1 (5 bases). The CDR3 is 12 amino acids. The ends were cut back, 2 bases at V and 4 bases at J, with 8 bases in the middle. Germline CDR1 is SQVTM and CDR2 is ANQGSEA. CDR3 coding DNA: TGCAGCGTTGAAATAACAGGCTATGGCTACACCTTC. Its protein is CSVEITGYGYTF.

V and J are TRBV6-6 and TRBJ1-5, with 8 bases that match TRBD1. The CDR3 runs to 13 residues. Losses at the gene ends were 11 bases for V and 5 bases for J; bases not matched to a gene: 8. Germline V gene data show CDR1 as MNHNY and CDR2 as SVGAGI (reference sequence). CDR3 residues: CAGAQGAYQPQHF. The CDR3 region has the DNA TGTGCCGGAGCCCAGGGGGCGTATCAGCCCCAGCATTTT.

This clone was found once. This chain uses TRBV6-1 with TRBJ2-1; no firm D call. Germline CDR1 and CDR2: MNHNS and SASEGT. Trimming pared 8 bases from V and 2 bases from J, leaving 7 bases between. The CDR3 is 12 residues long. The chain's CDR3 is CASEKTYNEQFF. CDR3 in DNA: TGTGCCAGCGAGAAAACCTACAATGAGCAGTTCTTC.